This TCR beta chain was sequenced in a study of radiotherapy plus CTLA-4 blockade in lung cancer. The protocol was immunoSEQ multiplex PCR, while the TCRdb copy is restricted to in-frame clones and leaves out a portion. Among 57,000 or so clones, about 72% were seen once, and the ten largest hold roughly 4.7%. The germline V gene encodes CDR1 MGHRA and CDR2 YSYEKL. Trimming pared 2 bases from V and 0 bases from J, leaving 8 bases between. This CDR3 has 15 amino acids. The sequenced sample was peripheral blood, obtained from a patient treated with radiotherapy plus ipilimumab. The chain recombines TRBV4-1 with TRBJ2-1, with D tentatively TRBD2 (5 bases). The sequence came from a human donor with non-small cell lung cancer who had a complete response to radiotherapy plus ipilimumab. CDR3 sequence reads: CASSQPGISYNEQFF. In DNA, the CDR3 is TGCGCCAGCAGCCAACCCGGGATCTCCTACAATGAGCAGTTCTTC.